A single TCR beta chain is shown here with its context. As yet, its antigen is unknown. The sample comes from a study of persistence of HIV-infected CD4 T cells. Cells were stimulated nonspecifically with anti-CD3/anti-CD28 magnetic beads. Sorting selected CD4+ T cells upregulating both CD40 ligand and CD69. These HIV-1-infected adults initiated suppressive ART in chronic infection. Donors had undetectable plasma HIV-1 RNA, under 50 copies/mL, for 4+ years. The immunoSEQ assay was version 4, run in survey mode. The protocol was immunoSEQ multiplex PCR, while the TCRdb copy is restricted to in-frame clones and leaves out a portion. Seen here are 35,000 to 45,000 clones, around 89% observed once, and the top ten hold approximately 0.5%. Trimming pared 4 bases from V and 0 bases from J, leaving 6 bases between. CDR1 and CDR2 from the germline V gene are SGHRS and YFSETQ. CDR3 length: 13 residues.

This clonotype was sampled from an adult woman with HIV who was CMV-seropositive. This chain connects TRBV5-1 to TRBJ2-3; D is ambiguous. The sequencing used CD4+ T cells sorted from PBMCs after roughly 18-hour stimulation, collected from a patient who received antiretroviral therapy. For the CDR3, the DNA is TGCGCCAGCAGCGGCCCTAGCACAGATACGCAGTATTTT. It translates to CASSGPSTDTQYF.